This section outlines one T cell receptor beta chain sequence together with its context. The antigen is undetermined. Trimming stripped 4 bases from V and 4 bases from J, with 17 bases between. The length of the CDR3 is 15 residues. Germline assignment: CDR1 SGDLS and CDR2 YYNGEE. These data come from a study of cytomegalovirus exposure and HLA in healthy donors. The assay was immunoSEQ multiplex PCR, and TCRdb's table has in-frame clones only and misses some. The sample carries some 130,000 clones, 85% to 90% recorded once. Findings of the study overall: The study labeled more than 150 TCR beta chains cytomegalovirus-associated.

The chain carries TRBV9 and TRBJ2-5; D possibly corresponds to TRBD1 (6 bases). This clonotype was obtained from a woman younger than 30 in good health and CMV-seronegative. Sample: PBMCs. The CDR3 bases are TGTGCCAGCAGCCCCCAACAGGGACCAGGAGAGACCCAGTACTTC. Protein sequence: CASSPQQGPGETQYF.